The 28 T cell receptor beta chains below come from one sample, sequenced in a study of CD8+ T cells in alopecia areata. Treatment reported: oral pan-JAK inhibitor, 5-10 mg twice daily. The sequencing template was cDNA reverse transcribed from extracted RNA. The assay was immunoSEQ multiplex PCR, and TCRdb's table has in-frame clones only and misses some. The profile covers about 210,000 clones, with 55% to 70% appearing a single time and more than 3.5% taken by the ten largest. This specimen consisted of CD4+ T cells sorted from blood, obtained at week 4, from a patient treated with tofacitinib. These receptor sequences come from a human donor with alopecia areata.

The rearrangement links TRBV5-1 to TRBJ1-5, with D unclear. The CDR3 extends over 14 amino acids. CDR1 and CDR2 from the germline V gene are SGHRS and YFSETQ. Trimming took off 1 base at V and 7 bases at J, with 12 bases between the two ends. The CDR3 sequence: CASSLTGSGQPQHF. The CDR3 nucleotides are TGCGCCAGCAGCTTGACGGGTTCGGGGCAGCCCCAGCATTTT.

This chain joins TRBV10-2 and TRBJ1-2; 9 nucleotides line up with TRBD1. The CDR3 is 15 amino acids. CDR1 is WSHSY and CDR2 is SAAADI in the germline V gene. Trimming removed 6 bases from V and 2 bases from J; junction bases left unmatched: 7. CDR3 residues: CASREQGARNYGYTF. In DNA, the CDR3 is TGCGCCAGCAGGGAACAGGGGGCCCGCAACTATGGCTACACCTTC.

The genes are TRBV10-2 and TRBJ1-2, with 7 bases aligning to TRBD1. Germline loops: CDR1 WSHSY, CDR2 SAAADI. The junction had 3 bases not matched to a gene; V was cut back by 6 bases and J by 2 bases. The CDR3 contains 13 residues. CDR3 region: CASSEQGNYGYTF. Written as DNA, the CDR3 is TGCGCCAGCAGCGAACAGGGGAACTATGGCTACACCTTC.

The V call is TRBV30, the J call TRBJ2-4, with D maybe TRBD1 (6 bases). This CDR3 region has 17 residues. CDR1 is GTSNPN and CDR2 is SVGIG in the germline V gene (reference sequence). Trimming cost V 2 bases and J 1 base, with 18 bases left between them. The CDR3 here is CAWSPRGQGMAKNIQYF. The CDR3 DNA reads as TGTGCCTGGAGTCCCCGTGGGCAGGGGATGGCCAAAAACATTCAGTACTTC.

The chain uses TRBV7-2 and TRBJ2-7, with 8 bases lining up with TRBD2. V lost 5 bases, J lost 6 bases, and 12 bases stayed unmatched. CDR3 size: 15 residues. Per germline, CDR1 SGHTA and CDR2 FQGNSA. For the CDR3, the DNA is TGTGCCAGCAGCGGATACGGGACTAGAGTCTTCGAGCAGTACTTC. This translates into CASSGYGTRVFEQYF.

This sequence joins TRBV7-2 and TRBJ1-2; TRBD1 is a possible D gene (6 bases). The V and J ends lost 6 bases and 7 bases respectively, with 18 bases between them. The CDR3 loop spans 14 amino acids. The germline V gene encodes CDR1 SGHTA and CDR2 FQGNSA. The CDR3 bases are TGTGCCAGCAGGGAGAATCAGGGGATTGGTGGCTACACCTTC. Its protein product is CASRENQGIGGYTF. Variable domain in full (rest from reference TRBV7-2 and TRBJ1-2): GAGVSQSPSNKVTEKGKDVELRCDPISGHTALYWYRQSLGQGLEFLIYFQGNSAPDKSGLPSDRFSAERTGGSVSTLTIQRTQQEDSAVYLCASRENQGIGGYTFGSGTRLTVV.

The rearrangement uses TRBV29-1 and TRBJ1-1, with no clear D. Trimming took 6 bases from V and 0 from J, leaving 14 bases between them. From germline, CDR1 is SQVTM and CDR2 ANQGSEA. The CDR3 covers 14 residues. The CDR3 nucleotides read TGCAGCGTCCACCGGAGAATCATGAACACTGAAGCTTTCTTT. It is translated as CSVHRRIMNTEAFF.

V gene TRBV29-1 combines with J gene TRBJ2-7, with D perhaps assigned TRBD1 or TRBD2 (7 bases each). This CDR3 comprises 15 residues. Germline V gene sequence: CDR1 SQVTM, CDR2 ANQGSEA. Trimming removed 2 bases at V and 4 bases at J, with 18 bases between. CDR3 amino acids: CSVEISTGRGYEQYF. In nucleotides, the CDR3 is TGCAGCGTTGAAATTTCGACAGGGCGGGGGTACGAGCAGTACTTC.

This clone was observed a few times. The V gene is TRBV5-1, the J gene TRBJ2-7, with 9 bases matching TRBD2. The V gene's germline CDR1 is SGHRS and CDR2 YFSETQ. The CDR3 loop spans 15 amino acids. Trimming removed 4 bases from V and 2 bases from J; junction bases left unmatched: 7. This CDR3 reads CASSLMSGGPYEQYF. The CDR3 DNA follows: TGCGCCAGCAGCCTGATGAGCGGGGGGCCCTACGAGCAGTACTTC.

The genes are TRBV10-3 and TRBJ2-3; no firm D call. Germline loops: CDR1 ENHRY, CDR2 SYGVKD. The CDR3 spans 12 residues. V was trimmed by 3 bases and J by 4 bases, leaving 5 bases between them. The CDR3 protein is CAISDQSDTQYF. Written as DNA, the CDR3 is TGTGCCATCAGTGATCAGTCAGATACGCAGTATTTT.

This clone was recorded only once. Other DNA variants within this sample encode the same CDR3. J is TRBJ2-7 and V is TRBV15; the match to TRBD1 covers 11 bases. Germline values: CDR1 LNHNV, CDR2 YYDKDF (reference sequence). CDR3 size: 15 residues. Trimming removed 3 bases from V and 1 base from J; junction bases left unmatched: 2. The CDR3: CATSRGDRGSYEQYF. Here the CDR3 DNA reads TGTGCCACCAGCAGGGGGGACAGGGGGTCCTACGAGCAGTACTTC.

The J gene is TRBJ1-1, the V gene TRBV30, with D unclear. The V and J ends lost 2 bases and 4 bases respectively, with 11 bases between them. Germline CDR1 is GTSNPN and CDR2 is SVGIG (reference sequence). The CDR3 is 13 amino acids. DNA of the CDR3: TGTGCCTGGAGTCGGCGGGCCAGCACTGAAGCTTTCTTT. Residues: CAWSRRASTEAFF.

This clone has just a few counts. The CDR3 sequence: CASSGRDRVFEQYF. The CDR3 nucleotides read TGTGCCAGCAGTGGGAGGGACAGGGTGTTCGAGCAGTACTTC. The genes are TRBV27 and TRBJ2-7; 9 bases align to TRBD1. Germline trimming cut 5 bases from V and 6 bases from J; bases unmatched to any gene: 8. Per germline, CDR1 MNHEY and CDR2 SMNVEV (reference sequence). The CDR3 totals 14 residues.

V and J are TRBV30 and TRBJ2-3; 7 positions agree with TRBD1. The CDR3 is made up of 16 amino acids. The J segment lost 2 bases and the V segment lost 2 bases, leaving 10 bases of the junction unmatched. Germline lookup yields CDR1 GTSNPN and CDR2 SVGIG (reference sequence). CDR3 nucleotide sequence: TGTGCCTGGAGTACTGGGGACAGCAAATCCACAGATACGCAGTATTTT. Its protein is CAWSTGDSKSTDTQYF.

The chain carries TRBV9 and TRBJ2-5; D gene unclear. The CDR3 runs 15 residues. V dropped 1 base and J dropped 5 bases, with 15 bases sitting between them. Germline loops: CDR1 SGDLS, CDR2 YYNGEE. This CDR3 reads CASSVHPGVGETQYF. The CDR3 bases are TGTGCCAGCAGCGTACACCCCGGAGTAGGGGAGACCCAGTACTTC. The full variable domain, its missing parts supplied by reference TRBV9 and TRBJ2-5, is DSGVTQTPKHLITATGQRVTLRCSPRSGDLSVYWYQQSLDQGLQFLIQYYNGEERAKGNILERFSAQQFPDLHSELNLSSLELGDSALYFCASSVHPGVGETQYFGPGTRLLVL.

The chain uses TRBV5-1 and TRBJ2-7; possible D gene TRBD2, 7 bases. The CDR3 spans 14 residues. V was cut by 5 bases and J by 1 base, with 13 bases left in between. Per germline, CDR1 SGHRS and CDR2 YFSETQ. DNA for the CDR3: TGCGCCAGCAGTCCGGGGGGCCAGTCCTACGAGCAGTACTTC. The encoded protein is CASSPGGQSYEQYF.

The J gene is TRBJ1-1, the V gene TRBV30; 9 positions agree with TRBD1. V dropped 0 bases and J dropped 4; count of bases not matched to a gene: 3. Per germline, CDR1 GTSNPN and CDR2 SVGIG (reference sequence). This CDR3 is built from 14 residues. The CDR3 region is CAWSVQGARTEAFF. CDR3 bases: TGTGCCTGGAGTGTACAGGGGGCGCGCACTGAAGCTTTCTTT.

This clone was seen more than once but under ten times. This CDR3 reads CASSFRNLRAEAFF. The CDR3 DNA follows: TGTGCCAGCAGCTTCCGGAATTTGAGGGCTGAAGCTTTCTTT. The chain employs TRBV7-2 and TRBJ1-1, with D hard to call. CDR1 and CDR2 (germline): SGHTA, FQGNSA. The CDR3 loop spans 14 amino acids. The germline V and J ends were trimmed by 3 bases and 6 bases, with 14 bases remaining between them.

The chain links TRBV10-3 to TRBJ2-3, with D unclear. Per the germline V gene, CDR1 is ENHRY and CDR2 is SYGVKD. CDR3 size: 11 residues. Written as DNA, the CDR3 is TGTGCTCTCGGTAGCACAGATACGCAGTATTTT. This codes for CALGSTDTQYF.

This chain links TRBV5-1 with TRBJ2-7; D is perhaps TRBD1 (5 bases). Germline loops: CDR1 SGHRS, CDR2 YFSETQ. The V end was cut by 1 base, the J end by 4 bases, with 9 bases between. The CDR3 totals 13 residues. CDR3 amino acids: CASSLRTQYEQYF. Here the CDR3 DNA reads TGCGCCAGCAGCTTGCGGACACAATACGAGCAGTACTTC.

For the CDR3, the DNA is TGCGCCAGCAGCCAAGGGAGGGACTTCTATGGCTACACCTTC. This translates into CASSQGRDFYGYTF. The chain links TRBV4-1 to TRBJ1-2; TRBD1 might be the D (5 bases). Trimming removed 1 base at V and 4 bases at J, with 10 bases between. Germline lookup yields CDR1 MGHRA and CDR2 YSYEKL. The CDR3 runs 14 residues.

The V and J genes are TRBV27 and TRBJ1-4, with D possibly TRBD1 on 5 matching bases. The V gene's germline CDR1 is MNHEY and CDR2 SMNVEV (reference sequence). Trimming stripped 1 base from V and 7 bases from J, with 19 bases between. The CDR3 runs 17 residues. The CDR3 spells CASSLWSPGWRGEKLFF. In DNA form, the CDR3 reads TGTGCCAGCAGTTTATGGTCCCCAGGGTGGAGGGGTGAAAAACTGTTTTTT.

The chain uses TRBV4-3 and TRBJ1-2, with D possibly matching TRBD1 (5 bases). V lost 0 bases and J lost 4, with 15 bases in between. In germline, CDR1 is LGHNA, CDR2 YSLEER. The CDR3 extends over 16 amino acids. The CDR3 loop reads CASSQDAQAHSYGYTF. The CDR3 coding sequence is TGCGCCAGCAGCCAAGATGCACAGGCCCACTCCTATGGCTACACCTTC.

The chain is built from TRBV2 and TRBJ1-5; D gene ambiguous. The germline V gene has CDR1 SNHLY and CDR2 FYNNEI. The CDR3 is 13 residues long. V was shortened by 8 bases and J by 6 bases, with 14 bases between the two germline ends. The CDR3 DNA follows: TGTGCCAGCCGTAGGGCAGGAGGTCAGCCCCAGCATTTT. Amino acids: CASRRAGGQPQHF.

This clone has more than one count but fewer than ten. The chain combines TRBV9 with TRBJ2-7, with 9 bases aligning to TRBD2. With 0 bases clipped from V and 4 bases from J, the junction kept 8 bases outside the gene matches. The V gene's germline CDR1 is SGDLS and CDR2 YYNGEE. This CDR3 has 16 amino acids. The CDR3 spells CASSVAGTSRKYEQYF. For the CDR3, the DNA is TGTGCCAGCAGCGTAGCCGGGACTAGCCGTAAGTACGAGCAGTACTTC.

The chain links TRBV15 to TRBJ2-4; 10 bases are a match to TRBD2. The CDR3 totals 17 residues. Germline V gives CDR1 LNHNV, CDR2 YYDKDF (reference sequence). V lost 2 bases, J lost 3 bases, and 7 bases stayed unmatched. The CDR3 region has the DNA TGTGCCACCAGCAGATCCGGACTAGCGGACGGCAAAAACATTCAGTACTTC. It translates to CATSRSGLADGKNIQYF. The whole variable domain, remainder taken from reference TRBV15 and TRBJ2-4, is DAMVIQNPRYQVTQFGKPVTLSCSQTLNHNVMYWYQQKSSQAPKLLFHYYDKDFNNEADTPDNFQSRRPNTSFCFLDIRSPGLGDTAMYLCATSRSGLADGKNIQYFGAGTRLSVL.

The V and J genes are TRBV10-3 and TRBJ2-5, with TRBD2 matching 10 bases. Germline CDR1 and CDR2: ENHRY and SYGVKD. This CDR3 has 13 amino acids. The V segment lost 9 bases and the J segment 0 bases; nucleotides outside the gene matches: 1. CDR3 sequence: CAIGLADQETQYF. The CDR3 DNA sequence: TGTGCCATTGGACTAGCGGACCAAGAGACCCAGTACTTC.

V gene TRBV10-3 combines with J gene TRBJ2-5; 9 bases map to TRBD2. The CDR3 has 14 amino acids. CDR1 and CDR2 (germline): ENHRY, SYGVKD. V lost 7 bases and J lost 5; bases outside the gene matches: 8. The CDR3 loop reads CAIKAGLAGETQYF. In DNA, the CDR3 is TGTGCCATCAAAGCGGGACTAGCTGGCGAGACCCAGTACTTC.